Below, 16 T cell receptor beta chains from the same sample are listed, as sequenced in a study of T cell responses to AZD1222 COVID-19 vaccine. Assay: immunoSEQ multiplex PCR; the TCRdb copy retains only in-frame clones and omits some. The sample records some 140,000 clones, roughly 90% being singletons. The input for sequencing was peripheral blood, taken on day 0 of AZD1222 vaccination. These receptors came from an adult in good health.

This chain joins TRBV11-2 and TRBJ2-4; maybe TRBD2 (6 bases). The CDR3 covers 18 residues. Germline V gene data show CDR1 as SGHAT and CDR2 as FQNNGV. Trimming took off 3 bases at V and 4 bases at J, with 22 bases between the two ends. The CDR3 DNA sequence: TGTGCCAGCAGCTTCGCTGGGACTCTCTCGATCTTAAAAAACATTCAGTACTTC. Translated: CASSFAGTLSILKNIQYF.

V gene TRBV7-2 combines with J gene TRBJ2-2; D unresolved. Per germline, CDR1 SGHTA and CDR2 FQGNSA. CDR3 length: 13 residues. Trimming removed 1 base from V and 6 bases from J, with 6 bases in between. CDR3 bases: TGTGCCAGCAGCTTAGATTTTGCCGGGGAGCTGTTTTTT. Its translation is CASSLDFAGELFF.

This chain connects TRBV6-4 to TRBJ1-1, with no clear D. The CDR3 runs 14 residues. Germline lookup yields CDR1 MRHNA and CDR2 SNTAGT. The V end was cut by 4 bases, the J end by 0 bases, with 9 bases between. The CDR3 protein is CASSVDGLNTEAFF. DNA of the CDR3: TGTGCCAGCAGTGTGGACGGACTGAACACTGAAGCTTTCTTT.

The chain links TRBV19 to TRBJ1-3; D ambiguous. The CDR3 covers 12 residues. Germline V lookup: CDR1 LNHDA, CDR2 SQIVND (reference sequence). Trimming took 5 bases from V and 3 from J, leaving 5 bases between them. The CDR3 nucleotides read TGTGCCAGTAGTTTCAGTGGAAACACCATATATTTT. Amino acids: CASSFSGNTIYF.

The chain links TRBV7-9 to TRBJ1-2; 7 bases align to TRBD1. This CDR3 comprises 13 residues. With V trimmed by 5 bases and J by 10 bases, 10 bases remained unmatched. Per the germline V gene, CDR1 is SEHNR and CDR2 is FQNEAQ (reference sequence). This CDR3 reads CASSLTGTEDYTF. For the CDR3, the DNA is TGTGCCAGCAGCCTAACCGGGACAGAAGACTACACCTTC.

The chain uses TRBV6-5 and TRBJ1-1; D not resolved. Trimming cost V 0 bases and J 1 base, with 12 bases left between them. This CDR3 spans 16 amino acids. CDR1 and CDR2 (germline): MNHEY, SVGAGI. CDR3 nucleotides: TGTGCCAGCAGTTACTCGAGCCAGATGAGGAACACTGAAGCTTTCTTT. Residues: CASSYSSQMRNTEAFF.

This clone was detected once. The chain recombines TRBV6-5 with TRBJ2-3; tentatively, D is TRBD2 (6 bases). Trimming shortened V by 6 bases and J by 3 bases, and 10 bases separated the two germline ends. Germline-derived CDR1 and CDR2 are MNHEY and SVGAGI. The CDR3 contains 13 residues. The CDR3 region is CASRGGKTDTQYF. Written as DNA, the CDR3 is TGTGCCAGCAGGGGCGGGAAAACAGATACGCAGTATTTT.

The gene calls are TRBV28 and TRBJ2-1; 12 bases fit TRBD2. Germline CDR1 and CDR2: MDHEN and SYDVKM. J gave up 1 base and V 5 bases, and 6 bases lay outside the gene matches. CDR3 length: 17 amino acids. CDR3 sequence reads: CASSTPTSGSSYNEQFF. CDR3 DNA sequence: TGTGCCAGCAGTACCCCGACTAGCGGGAGTTCCTACAATGAGCAGTTCTTC.

The chain carries TRBV4-2 and TRBJ1-5; D may be TRBD1 (5 bases). The CDR3 runs to 15 residues. The germline V gene has CDR1 LGHNA and CDR2 YNFKEQ. The V end was cut by 0 bases, the J end by 4 bases, with 10 bases between. CDR3: CASSQEGGVNQPQHF. The CDR3 DNA is TGTGCCAGCAGCCAAGAGGGGGGGGTAAATCAGCCCCAGCATTTT.

The chain couples TRBV5-4 to TRBJ2-1, with 15 bases aligning to TRBD2. The V gene end was trimmed by 4 bases and the J gene end by 2 bases; junction bases not matched to a gene: 10. Germline values: CDR1 SGHNT, CDR2 YYREEE (reference sequence). This CDR3 contains 19 residues. CDR3 amino acids: CASSRGLAGGSGPYNEQFF. As DNA, the CDR3 is TGTGCCAGCAGCAGGGGACTAGCGGGAGGCTCCGGTCCCTACAATGAGCAGTTCTTC.

This sequence joins TRBV18 and TRBJ2-1; unclear D gene. Trimming stripped 0 bases from V and 3 bases from J, with 9 bases between. Looked up from germline, CDR1 is KGHSH and CDR2 is LQKENI. This CDR3 comprises 15 residues. The DNA of the CDR3 is TGTGCCAGCTCACCACCTGGACCTAGCTACAATGAGCAGTTCTTC. Amino acids: CASSPPGPSYNEQFF. The whole variable domain, remainder taken from reference TRBV18 and TRBJ2-1, is NAGVMQNPRHLVRRRGQEARLRCSPMKGHSHVYWYRQLPEEGLKFMVYLQKENIIDESGMPKERFSAEFPKEGPSILRIQQVVRGDSAAYFCASSPPGPSYNEQFFGPGTRLTVL.

The chain carries TRBV19 and TRBJ1-1; D perhaps matches TRBD1 (6 bases). Germline CDR1 is LNHDA and CDR2 is SQIVND (reference sequence). V dropped 5 bases and J dropped 7 bases, with 11 bases sitting between them. The CDR3 length is 12 residues. This chain's CDR3 is CASSRGTLEAFF. The CDR3 region has the DNA TGTGCCAGTAGTCGAGGGACACTTGAAGCTTTCTTT. The full variable domain, completed using reference TRBV19 and TRBJ1-1, is DGGITQSPKYLFRKEGQNVTLSCEQNLNHDAMYWYRQDPGQGLRLIYYSQIVNDFQKGDIAEGYSVSREKKESFPLTVTSAQKNPTAFYLCASSRGTLEAFFGQGTRLTVV.

This rearrangement joins TRBV30 to TRBJ1-3; D perhaps matches TRBD1 (5 bases). The CDR3 length is 14 residues. Germline CDR1 and CDR2: GTSNPN and SVGIG (reference sequence). Trimming pared 4 bases from V and 4 bases from J, leaving 14 bases between. CDR3 DNA: TGTGCCTGGAACCCGACAGATCGAGGAAACACCATATATTTT. Encoded protein: CAWNPTDRGNTIYF. Full variable domain (outside the CDR3, taken from reference TRBV30 and TRBJ1-3): SQTIHQWPATLVQPVGSPLSLECTVEGTSNPNLYWYRQAAGRGLQLLFYSVGIGQISSEVPQNLSASRPQDRQFILSSKKLLLSDSGFYLCAWNPTDRGNTIYFGEGSWLTVV.

The gene calls are TRBV29-1 and TRBJ2-5, with 11 nucleotides matching TRBD1. This CDR3 comprises 14 residues. Germline V gene data show CDR1 as SQVTM and CDR2 as ANQGSEA. V lost 4 bases and J lost 5; bases outside the gene matches: 6. The CDR3 protein is CSVAGTGGSETQYF. The CDR3 bases are TGCAGCGTTGCAGGGACAGGGGGGTCGGAGACCCAGTACTTC.

The chain combines TRBV14 with TRBJ2-5; TRBD1 matches 9 bases. V was pared by 3 bases and J by 4 bases, with 6 bases of the junction left unmatched. Germline V CDR1 and CDR2: SGHDN, FVKESK. CDR3 size: 15 residues. The CDR3 is CASSHNRGQGETQYF. The CDR3 bases are TGTGCCAGCAGCCACAACAGGGGGCAGGGAGAGACCCAGTACTTC.

This sequence joins TRBV5-1 and TRBJ2-7; 7 bases fit TRBD2. The CDR3 loop spans 14 amino acids. Trimming at V came to 0 bases and at J to 6 bases, leaving 6 bases not matched to a gene. CDR1 SGHRS and CDR2 YFSETQ come from the germline V gene. The CDR3 here is CASSLGLAEGEQYF. The DNA of the CDR3 is TGCGCCAGCAGCTTGGGACTAGCCGAAGGCGAGCAGTACTTC.